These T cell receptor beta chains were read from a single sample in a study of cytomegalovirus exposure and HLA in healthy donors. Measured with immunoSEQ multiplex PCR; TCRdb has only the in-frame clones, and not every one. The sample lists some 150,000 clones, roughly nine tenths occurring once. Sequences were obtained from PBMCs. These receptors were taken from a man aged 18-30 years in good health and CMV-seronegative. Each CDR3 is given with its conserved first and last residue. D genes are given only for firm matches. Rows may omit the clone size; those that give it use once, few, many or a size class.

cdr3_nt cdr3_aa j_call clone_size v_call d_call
TGTGCCAGCAGCGTAGCCAACGGGAGCCCGCAGTATTTT CASSVANGSPQYF TRBJ2-3 . TRBV9 .
TGTGCCAGTAGTATTGGAGGGCCGTCCCCTAACTATGGCTACACCTTC CASSIGGPSPNYGYTF TRBJ1-2 . TRBV19 .
TGTGCCAGCAGCTTAGATGGGCAGGGGGCGTACATTCAGTACTTC CASSLDGQGAYIQYF TRBJ2-4 . TRBV7-9 TRBD1
TGTGCCAGCAGCACAAGCGGGGATGAGCAGTTCTTC CASSTSGDEQFF TRBJ2-1 . TRBV21-1 .
TGTGCCTGGACCGGGACAGGGCATGGCACAGATACGCAGTATTTT CAWTGTGHGTDTQYF TRBJ2-3 . TRBV30 TRBD1
TGTGCCAGCAGTTCTGAGACGACAGGGTCCTACAATGAGCAGTTCTTC CASSSETTGSYNEQFF TRBJ2-1 . TRBV28 TRBD1
TGCGCCAGCAGCCAAGATCGACTTAACACCGGGGAGCTGTTTTTT CASSQDRLNTGELFF TRBJ2-2 . TRBV4-3 .
TGCGCCAGCAGCCCTGGGACTAGCGTAAACAATGAGCAGTTCTTC CASSPGTSVNNEQFF TRBJ2-1 . TRBV4-1 TRBD2
TGTGCCAGCAGCTTAGGGGACACCCGCAATCAGCCCCAGCATTTT CASSLGDTRNQPQHF TRBJ1-5 once TRBV7-2 .
TGTGCCAGCACCTCGTCGGGGGGTTCCTACAATGAGCAGTTCTTC CASTSSGGSYNEQFF TRBJ2-1 . TRBV7-6 TRBD2
TGCGCCAGCAGCTTGGAGGGGGCTCATGAAAAACTGTTTTTT CASSLEGAHEKLFF TRBJ1-4 . TRBV5-1 TRBD1
TGCAGCGGTGGAAGGGGTGAGCAGTTCTTC CSGGRGEQFF TRBJ2-1 once TRBV29-1 .
TGTGCCAGCAGTCCACCCCCGGGACAGGGGGCCGGACTACGAAACAATGAGCAGTTCTTC CASSPPPGQGAGLRNNEQFF TRBJ2-1 . TRBV27 TRBD1
TGTGCCAGCAGTGCGGGATGGAACACCGGGGAGCTGTTTTTT CASSAGWNTGELFF TRBJ2-2 . TRBV6-4 .
TGCGCCAGCAGCTGGGGACAGGAAAGCACAGATACGCAGTATTTT CASSWGQESTDTQYF TRBJ2-3 . TRBV5-1 TRBD1
TGCGCCAGCAGCCCCTACGAATCTCGAGACAGGGGAAACACCATATATTTT CASSPYESRDRGNTIYF TRBJ1-3 . TRBV4-1 .
TGTGCCAGCAGTGAAGCTGCTAGGGGCCCCCCGGTAATTCAGCCCCAGCATTTT CASSEAARGPPVIQPQHF TRBJ1-5 . TRBV6-1 .
TGTGCCTCGGCGGGCACAGATACGCAGTATTTT CASAGTDTQYF TRBJ2-3 . TRBV9 .
TGTGCCAGCAGCCGAACCGGGACAGGGGAATACAATGAGCAGTTCTTC CASSRTGTGEYNEQFF TRBJ2-1 . TRBV7-9 TRBD1
TGCGCCAGCAGCCGCGGACAGGGCGATGGCTACACCTTC CASSRGQGDGYTF TRBJ1-2 once TRBV4-1 TRBD1
TGCGCCAGCAGCTTGGCCCCGGGAGTCTACAATGAGCAGTTCTTC CASSLAPGVYNEQFF TRBJ2-1 . TRBV5-1 .
TGTGCCAGCATCACGGGACTAGCGGGAGACGGTGAGACCCAGTACTTC CASITGLAGDGETQYF TRBJ2-5 . TRBV7-2 TRBD2
TGCGCCAGCAGAAAACTAGCGGGAGACCGAGAGACCCAGTACTTC CASRKLAGDRETQYF TRBJ2-5 . TRBV5-1 TRBD2
TGTGCCTGGAGGACTAGCGGGAGGGCCACCGAGCAGTTCTTC CAWRTSGRATEQFF TRBJ2-1 . TRBV30 TRBD2
TGTGCCAGTAGTATAGGACTAAAAGAGACCCAGTACTTC CASSIGLKETQYF TRBJ2-5 . TRBV19 .
TGTGCCAGCAGGTCCCAGGGACAGGGGGGGGAGACCCAGTACTTC CASRSQGQGGETQYF TRBJ2-5 . TRBV28 TRBD1
TGTGCCAGCAGATCGGGACAGGGGCATACCTACAATGAGCAGTTCTTC CASRSGQGHTYNEQFF TRBJ2-1 . TRBV6-6 TRBD1
TGTGCCAGCAGTTATCTCCCCCTTAGCACAGATACGCAGTATTTT CASSYLPLSTDTQYF TRBJ2-3 . TRBV6-5 .
TGTGCCAGCAGCCGCAAAATGGACAGTGGTAATTCACCCCTCCACTTT CASSRKMDSGNSPLHF TRBJ1-6 . TRBV4-2 .
TGTGCCACCAGCAGAGGCCCGACAGGGAACACTGAAGCTTTCTTT CATSRGPTGNTEAFF TRBJ1-1 once TRBV15 .
TGCGCCAGCGGAGGGACTAGCGGGATGAGCACAGATACGCAGTATTTT CASGGTSGMSTDTQYF TRBJ2-3 . TRBV10-1 TRBD2
TGTGCCAGTAGTACCCACCGAGATTCACCCCTCCACTTT CASSTHRDSPLHF TRBJ1-6 . TRBV19 .
TGTGCCATCAGTGCTACGGGATCGGACTATGGCTACACCTTC CAISATGSDYGYTF TRBJ1-2 . TRBV10-3 .
TGTGCCAGCAGCCCCGAGCCATCCGAGCAGTACTTC CASSPEPSEQYF TRBJ2-7 . TRBV11-2 .
TGTGCCAGCAGCTTCGGTCCTGACAGGGGCCCCTACGAGCAGTACTTC CASSFGPDRGPYEQYF TRBJ2-7 . TRBV13 TRBD1
TGTGCCAGCAGTGAACCAGGGGCGGTGACTGAAGCTTTCTTT CASSEPGAVTEAFF TRBJ1-1 once TRBV2 .
TGTGCCAGCAGCTATAGCGGGAGCTCCTACAATGAGCAGTTCTTC CASSYSGSSYNEQFF TRBJ2-1 . TRBV6-6 TRBD2
TGCGCCAGCAGCCAAGGACCCGGACAGGGGGCAAGGGAGCAGTACTTC CASSQGPGQGAREQYF TRBJ2-7 once TRBV4-1 TRBD1
TGCGCCAGCAGCTCTCAGCGGGAACTCTACAATGAGCAGTTCTTC CASSSQRELYNEQFF TRBJ2-1 . TRBV5-1 TRBD2
TGCGCCAGCAGTGCGGGACACCCAACCTACGAGCAGTACTTC CASSAGHPTYEQYF TRBJ2-7 few TRBV10-1 .
TGTGCCAGCATCCCTACTCAGGGGGGTGACGCTGGCTACACCTTC CASIPTQGGDAGYTF TRBJ1-2 . TRBV7-9 TRBD1
TGTGCCTGGAGTCGCCACGGGACAGGCTCCAATCAGCCCCAGCATTTT CAWSRHGTGSNQPQHF TRBJ1-5 once TRBV30 TRBD1
TGTGCCAGCTCACCTCCCGGACAGGGAGCCTACAATGAGCAGTTCTTC CASSPPGQGAYNEQFF TRBJ2-1 . TRBV18 TRBD1
TGTGCCAGCAGTTTTTCGAGGGACAGTACAACCTACGAGCAGTACTTC CASSFSRDSTTYEQYF TRBJ2-7 . TRBV27 TRBD1
TGTGCCAGCAGCGCCGGGAGACTAGCCCAAGAGACCCAGTACTTC CASSAGRLAQETQYF TRBJ2-5 . TRBV9 TRBD2
TGTGCCAGCAGCGCTAGCGGGAATCTTTACAATGAGCAGTTCTTC CASSASGNLYNEQFF TRBJ2-1 . TRBV9 TRBD2
TGTGCCAGCAGCCCCCGACTAGCGGGAGGCCTTGGACATGAGCAGTTCTTC CASSPRLAGGLGHEQFF TRBJ2-1 . TRBV7-6 TRBD2
TGTGCCAGCAGCGTAGCTACAGGGCTGACCTACGAGCAGTACTTC CASSVATGLTYEQYF TRBJ2-7 . TRBV9 .
TGTGCCAGCAAGGCGGGACAGGGGAGTTACGAGCAGTACTTC CASKAGQGSYEQYF TRBJ2-7 once TRBV6-5 TRBD1
TGCGCCAGCAGCCAAGATCGGACTAGCGGGGGGGCACGGAACACCGGGGAGCTGTTTTTT CASSQDRTSGGARNTGELFF TRBJ2-2 . TRBV4-1 TRBD2
TGTGCCAGCAGGGAAGAGTCGGGGGGGCAAAATACGCAGTATTTT CASREESGGQNTQYF TRBJ2-3 . TRBV7-6 TRBD2
TGTGCCAGCAGCTTAGTTCTGGACAGGGGAGGCGAGACCCAGTACTTC CASSLVLDRGGETQYF TRBJ2-5 . TRBV7-9 TRBD1
TGTGCCAGCAGCTCAAACGAGGGAGATACGCAGTATTTT CASSSNEGDTQYF TRBJ2-3 . TRBV7-2 .
TGTGCCACCAGCAGAGATCAGATGGGGCGGATGAACACTGAAGCTTTCTTT CATSRDQMGRMNTEAFF TRBJ1-1 . TRBV15 .
TGCGCCAGCAGCGAGATAGCGGGAAATGAGCAGTTCTTC CASSEIAGNEQFF TRBJ2-1 . TRBV4-1 TRBD2
TGTGCCAGCAGCGGACAGGGTTGGGAGACCCAGTACTTC CASSGQGWETQYF TRBJ2-5 . TRBV9 TRBD1
TGTGCCTGGAGTGTACTTTACGAGCAGTACTTC CAWSVLYEQYF TRBJ2-7 . TRBV30 .
TGCGCCAGCAGCAAGCCGACAGGTGCTGGGGCCAACGTCCTGACTTTC CASSKPTGAGANVLTF TRBJ2-6 once TRBV4-1 .